These T cell receptor beta chains were read from a single sample in a study of beta chain features in type 1 diabetes. Profiled with immunoSEQ multiplex PCR; TCRdb holds only in-frame clones, not every one. This sample has fewer than 500,000 clones, with around 14% found just once. Sequenced: naive CD4+ T cells from blood. Source of these receptors: a man aged 25-45 years in good health. CDR3s include the opening cysteine and the closing phenylalanine or tryptophan. The order of the fields is V gene, J gene, CDR3 protein.

TRBV10-3	TRBJ1-4	CAINRGTNEKLFF
TRBV19	TRBJ1-5	CASSGLFGRGQPQHF
TRBV2	TRBJ1-1	CASDREGAFF
TRBV30	TRBJ2-1	CAWSRDSYNEQFF
TRBV29-1	TRBJ2-3	CSAGGDTQYF
TRBV20-1	TRBJ2-1	CSARAYGEQFF
TRBV7-9	TRBJ1-1	CATALWGWEAFF
TRBV4-3	TRBJ2-5	CASSRKGGETQYF
TRBV15	TRBJ1-1	CATSRPEIPGAFF
TRBV6-5	TRBJ2-7	CASSRTGIEQYF
TRBV14	TRBJ2-3	CASSQDPGLATDTQYF
TRBV4-2	TRBJ2-5	CASSQEGGGNEETQYF
TRBV5-1	TRBJ2-7	CASSFSRSQAEQYF
TRBV7-9	TRBJ2-5	CASSPDLTGGPETQYF
TRBV29-1	TRBJ2-3	CSVGLGVGDTQYF
TRBV7-6	TRBJ1-3	CASSVGGGNTIYF
TRBV7-2	TRBJ2-7	CASSLGPLEQYF
TRBV29-1	TRBJ1-1	CSVEGRDSMNTEAFF
TRBV11-2	TRBJ2-7	CASSLSGYEQYF
TRBV2	TRBJ1-2	CASSGSIGYGYTF
TRBV6-5	TRBJ2-7	CASSFRLGAYEQYF
TRBV4-3	TRBJ1-2	CASSQVSGVNGYTF